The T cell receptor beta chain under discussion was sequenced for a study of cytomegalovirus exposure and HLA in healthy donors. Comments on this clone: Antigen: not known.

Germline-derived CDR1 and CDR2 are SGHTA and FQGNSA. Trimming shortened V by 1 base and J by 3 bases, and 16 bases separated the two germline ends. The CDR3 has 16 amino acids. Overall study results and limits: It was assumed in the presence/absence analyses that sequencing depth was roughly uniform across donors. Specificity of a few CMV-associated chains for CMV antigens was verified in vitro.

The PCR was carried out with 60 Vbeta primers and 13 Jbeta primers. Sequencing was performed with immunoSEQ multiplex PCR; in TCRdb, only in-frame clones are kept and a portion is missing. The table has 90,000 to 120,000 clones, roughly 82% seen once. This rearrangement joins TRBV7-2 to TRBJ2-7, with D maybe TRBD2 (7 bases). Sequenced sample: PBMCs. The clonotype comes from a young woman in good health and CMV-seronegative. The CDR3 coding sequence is TGTGCCAGCAGCTTAGACTCGGGCGGGGGCCTCTACGAGCAGTACTTC. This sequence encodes CASSLDSGGGLYEQYF.